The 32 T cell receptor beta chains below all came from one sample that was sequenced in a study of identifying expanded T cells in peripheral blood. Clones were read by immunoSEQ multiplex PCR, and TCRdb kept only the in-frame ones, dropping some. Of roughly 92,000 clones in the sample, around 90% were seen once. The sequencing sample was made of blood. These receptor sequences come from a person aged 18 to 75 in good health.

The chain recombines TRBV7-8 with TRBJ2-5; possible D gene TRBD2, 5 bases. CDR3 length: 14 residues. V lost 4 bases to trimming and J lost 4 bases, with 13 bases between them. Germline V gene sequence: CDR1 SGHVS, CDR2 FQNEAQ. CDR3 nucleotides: TGTGCCAGCAGCTCGCCCCGTGAGGGAGAGACCCAGTACTTC. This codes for CASSSPREGETQYF.

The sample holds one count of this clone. CDR3 sequence (DNA): TGTGCCAGCAGCGGACTTCGGGGCCAAGAGACCCAGTACTTC. It specifies CASSGLRGQETQYF. The chain joins TRBV5-6 to TRBJ2-5, with D maybe TRBD2 (5 bases). Germline CDR1 reads SGHDT; CDR2 reads YYEEEE. CDR3 length: 14 amino acids. Trimming took off 4 bases at V and 1 base at J, with 11 bases between the two ends. The full variable domain, with the rest looked up from reference TRBV5-6 and TRBJ2-5, is DAGVTQSPTHLIKTRGQQVTLRCSPKSGHDTVSWYQQALGQGPQFIFQYYEEEERQRGNFPDRFSGHQFPNYSSELNVNALLLGDSALYLCASSGLRGQETQYFGPGTRLLVL.

This CDR3 is CASSSRGRGLSGANVLTF. DNA of the CDR3: TGCGCCAGCAGCTCACGGGGCAGGGGCCTATCTGGGGCCAACGTCCTGACTTTC. This chain joins TRBV4-1 and TRBJ2-6; D possibly corresponds to TRBD1 (6 bases). This CDR3 region has 18 residues. Trimming cost V 5 bases and J 1 base, with 18 bases left between them. Germline V CDR1 and CDR2: MGHRA, YSYEKL.

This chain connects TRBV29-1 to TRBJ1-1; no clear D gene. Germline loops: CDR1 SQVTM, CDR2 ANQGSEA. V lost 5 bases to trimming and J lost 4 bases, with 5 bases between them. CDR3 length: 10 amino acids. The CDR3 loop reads CSVWGTEAFF. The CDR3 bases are TGCAGCGTTTGGGGCACTGAAGCTTTCTTT.

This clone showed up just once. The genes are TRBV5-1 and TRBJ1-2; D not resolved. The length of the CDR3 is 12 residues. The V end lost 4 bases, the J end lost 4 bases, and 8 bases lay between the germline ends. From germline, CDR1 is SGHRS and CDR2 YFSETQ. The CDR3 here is CASSPDAYGYTF. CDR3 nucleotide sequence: TGCGCCAGCAGCCCTGACGCCTATGGCTACACCTTC.

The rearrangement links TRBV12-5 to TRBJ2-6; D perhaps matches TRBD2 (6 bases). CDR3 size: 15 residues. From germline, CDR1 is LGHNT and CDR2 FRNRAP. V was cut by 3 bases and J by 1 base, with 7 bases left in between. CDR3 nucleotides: TGTGCTAGTGGTTTTGGGGGGTCTGGGGCCAACGTCCTGACTTTC. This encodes CASGFGGSGANVLTF.

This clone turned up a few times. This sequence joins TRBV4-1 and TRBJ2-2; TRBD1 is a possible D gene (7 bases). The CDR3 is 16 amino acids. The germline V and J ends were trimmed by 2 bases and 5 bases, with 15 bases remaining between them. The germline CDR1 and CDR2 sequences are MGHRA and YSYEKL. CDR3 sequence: CASSQLEGAGTGELFF. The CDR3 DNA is TGCGCCAGCAGCCAATTGGAGGGGGCTGGGACCGGGGAGCTGTTTTTT.

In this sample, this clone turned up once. The CDR3 bases are TGTGCCAGCAGCTTTGAGTTAAATGGGTCCCTCCACTTT. Translated, it gives CASSFELNGSLHF. The chain has TRBV5-5 and TRBJ1-6, with D unresolved. Germline CDR1 reads SGHKS; CDR2 reads YYEKEE (reference sequence). There are 13 residues in the CDR3. Trimming took 2 bases from V and 14 from J, leaving 14 bases between them.

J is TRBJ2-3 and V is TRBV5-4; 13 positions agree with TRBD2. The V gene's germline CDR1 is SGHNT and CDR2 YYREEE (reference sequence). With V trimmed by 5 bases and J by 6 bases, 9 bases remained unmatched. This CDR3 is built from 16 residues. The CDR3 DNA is TGTGCCAGCAGTACCCGGACTAGCGGGGGCCCGGATACGCAGTATTTT. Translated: CASSTRTSGGPDTQYF.

The CDR3 DNA sequence: TGTGCCAGCAGCTTAGGAACAGGGAGGTACGAGCAGTACTTC. It encodes CASSLGTGRYEQYF. This chain joins TRBV7-2 and TRBJ2-7; D may correspond to TRBD1 or TRBD2 (6 bases each). The germline CDR1 and CDR2 sequences are SGHTA and FQGNSA. This CDR3 is built from 14 residues. With 1 base removed from V and 4 bases from J, the gap between germline ends came to 11 bases. The variable domain in full, with the rest retrieved from reference TRBV7-2 and TRBJ2-7, is GAGVSQSPSNKVTEKGKDVELRCDPISGHTALYWYRQSLGQGLEFLIYFQGNSAPDKSGLPSDRFSAERTGGSVSTLTIQRTQQEDSAVYLCASSLGTGRYEQYFGPGTRLTVT.

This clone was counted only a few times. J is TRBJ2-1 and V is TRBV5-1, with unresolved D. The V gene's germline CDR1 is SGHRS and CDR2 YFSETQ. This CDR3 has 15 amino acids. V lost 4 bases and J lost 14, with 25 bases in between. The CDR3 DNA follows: TGCGCCAGCAGCCCCGACCGAGGAGTAATTCGGTCGGAGTTCTTC. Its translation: CASSPDRGVIRSEFF. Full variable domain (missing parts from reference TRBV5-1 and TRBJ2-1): KAGVTQTPRYLIKTRGQQVTLSCSPISGHRSVSWYQQTPGQGLQFLFEYFSETQRNKGNFPGRFSGRQFSNSRSEMNVSTLELGDSALYLCASSPDRGVIRSEFFGPGTRLTVL.

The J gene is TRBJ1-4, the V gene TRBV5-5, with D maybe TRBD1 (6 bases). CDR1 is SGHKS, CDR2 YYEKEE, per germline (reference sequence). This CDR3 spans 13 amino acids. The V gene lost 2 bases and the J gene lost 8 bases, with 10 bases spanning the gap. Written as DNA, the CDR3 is TGTGCCAGCAGCTTCAGGGGAGGAGAAAAACTGTTTTTT. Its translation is CASSFRGGEKLFF. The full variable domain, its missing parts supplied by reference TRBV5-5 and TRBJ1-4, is DAGVTQSPTHLIKTRGQQVTLRCSPISGHKSVSWYQQVLGQGPQFIFQYYEKEERGRGNFPDRFSARQFPNYSSELNVNALLLGDSALYLCASSFRGGEKLFFGSGTQLSVL.

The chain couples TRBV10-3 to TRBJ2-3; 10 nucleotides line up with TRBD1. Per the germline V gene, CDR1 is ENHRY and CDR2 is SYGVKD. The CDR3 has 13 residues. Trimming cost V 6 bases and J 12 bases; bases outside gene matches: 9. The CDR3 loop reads CAIRPPGQGDQYF. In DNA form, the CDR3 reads TGTGCCATCAGGCCGCCTGGACAGGGGGATCAGTATTTT.

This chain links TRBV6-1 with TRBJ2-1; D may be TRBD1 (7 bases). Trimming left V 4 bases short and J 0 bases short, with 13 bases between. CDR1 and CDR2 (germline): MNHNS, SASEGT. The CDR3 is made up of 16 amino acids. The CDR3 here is CASSGGTASSYNEQFF. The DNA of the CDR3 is TGTGCCAGCAGTGGCGGGACAGCGAGCTCCTACAATGAGCAGTTCTTC.

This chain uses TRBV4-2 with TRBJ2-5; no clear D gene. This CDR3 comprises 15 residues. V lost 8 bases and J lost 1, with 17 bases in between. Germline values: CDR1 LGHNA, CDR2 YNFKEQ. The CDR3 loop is CASGPAMTRQETQYF. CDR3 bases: TGTGCCAGCGGCCCCGCGATGACACGCCAAGAGACCCAGTACTTC.

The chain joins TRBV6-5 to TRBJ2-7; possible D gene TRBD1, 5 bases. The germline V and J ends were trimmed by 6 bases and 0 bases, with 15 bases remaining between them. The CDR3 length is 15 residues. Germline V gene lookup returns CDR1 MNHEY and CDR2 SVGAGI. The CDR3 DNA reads TGTGCCAGCAGCCCGGACACCTACACCTCCTACGAGCAGTACTTC. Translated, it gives CASSPDTYTSYEQYF.

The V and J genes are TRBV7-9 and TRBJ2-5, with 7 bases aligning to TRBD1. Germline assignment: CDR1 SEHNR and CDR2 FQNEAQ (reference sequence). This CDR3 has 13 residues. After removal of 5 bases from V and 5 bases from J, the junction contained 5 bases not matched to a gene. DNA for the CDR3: TGTGCCAGCAGCCCCGACAGGGCGGAGACCCAGTACTTC. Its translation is CASSPDRAETQYF.

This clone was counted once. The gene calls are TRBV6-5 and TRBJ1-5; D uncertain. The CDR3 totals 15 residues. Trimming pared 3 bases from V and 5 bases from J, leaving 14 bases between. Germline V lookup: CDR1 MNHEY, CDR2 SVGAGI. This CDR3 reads CASSYIDRPDQPQHF. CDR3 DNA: TGTGCCAGCAGTTATATCGACCGGCCAGATCAGCCCCAGCATTTT.

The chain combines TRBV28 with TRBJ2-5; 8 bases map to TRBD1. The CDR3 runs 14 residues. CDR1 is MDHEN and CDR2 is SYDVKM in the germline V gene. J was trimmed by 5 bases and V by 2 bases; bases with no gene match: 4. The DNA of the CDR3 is TGTGCCAGCAGTTTACAGGGGGCACTGGAGACCCAGTACTTC. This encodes CASSLQGALETQYF.

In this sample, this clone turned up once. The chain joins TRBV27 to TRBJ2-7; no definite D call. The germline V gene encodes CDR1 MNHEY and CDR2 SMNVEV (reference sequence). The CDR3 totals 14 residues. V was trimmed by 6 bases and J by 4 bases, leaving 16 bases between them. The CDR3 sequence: CASSLLQGRYEQYF. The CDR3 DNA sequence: TGTGCCAGCAGCCTCCTGCAAGGGCGGTACGAGCAGTACTTC.

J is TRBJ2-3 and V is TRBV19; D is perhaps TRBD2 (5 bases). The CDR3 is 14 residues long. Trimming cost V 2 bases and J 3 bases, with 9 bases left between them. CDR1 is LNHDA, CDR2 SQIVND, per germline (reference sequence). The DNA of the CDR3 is TGTGCCAGTAGTATACTGCCGGGGACAGATACGCAGTATTTT. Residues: CASSILPGTDTQYF.

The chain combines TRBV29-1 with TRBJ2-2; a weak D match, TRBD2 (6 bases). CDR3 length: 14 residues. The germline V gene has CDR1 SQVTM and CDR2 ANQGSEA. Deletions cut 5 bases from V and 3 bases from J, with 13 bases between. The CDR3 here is CSVRIGGYTGELFF. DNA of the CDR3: TGCAGCGTTAGGATTGGGGGGTACACCGGGGAGCTGTTTTTT.

Written as DNA, the CDR3 is TGTGCCAGTAGTACCTCCGGGGGGAATCAGCCCCAGCATTTT. As protein: CASSTSGGNQPQHF. The chain recombines TRBV19 with TRBJ1-5, with D possibly TRBD1 on 5 matching bases. The CDR3 totals 14 residues. Trimming stripped 4 bases from V and 4 bases from J, with 11 bases between. The germline V gene has CDR1 LNHDA and CDR2 SQIVND (reference sequence).

The CDR3 coding sequence is TGTGCCAGCAGTTACTCGGGACAGGGGTTAGGTAGCGAGCAGTACTTC. This gives the protein CASSYSGQGLGSEQYF. This rearrangement joins TRBV6-5 to TRBJ2-7; 10 nucleotides line up with TRBD1. From germline, CDR1 is MNHEY and CDR2 SVGAGI. The CDR3 is made up of 16 amino acids. The V segment lost 0 bases and the J segment 6 bases; nucleotides outside the gene matches: 8.

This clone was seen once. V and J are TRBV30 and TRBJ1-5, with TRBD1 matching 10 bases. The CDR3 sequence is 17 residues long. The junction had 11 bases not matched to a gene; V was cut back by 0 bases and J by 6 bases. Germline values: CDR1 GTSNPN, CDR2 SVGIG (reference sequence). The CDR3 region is CAWSVQPPGTGVQPQHF. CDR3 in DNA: TGTGCCTGGAGTGTACAGCCCCCCGGGACAGGGGTTCAGCCCCAGCATTTT.

For the CDR3, the DNA is TGTGCCAGCAGCTTAGTCGGGGCTAGCGGGGGGGCCTGGGAGACCCAGTACTTC. This codes for CASSLVGASGGAWETQYF. The chain recombines TRBV7-2 with TRBJ2-5; 12 nucleotides match TRBD2. CDR3 length: 18 residues. With 1 base clipped from V and 5 bases from J, the junction kept 11 bases outside the gene matches. Germline-derived CDR1 and CDR2 are SGHTA and FQGNSA. The full variable domain, its missing parts supplied by reference TRBV7-2 and TRBJ2-5, is GAGVSQSPSNKVTEKGKDVELRCDPISGHTALYWYRQSLGQGLEFLIYFQGNSAPDKSGLPSDRFSAERTGGSVSTLTIQRTQQEDSAVYLCASSLVGASGGAWETQYFGPGTRLLVL.

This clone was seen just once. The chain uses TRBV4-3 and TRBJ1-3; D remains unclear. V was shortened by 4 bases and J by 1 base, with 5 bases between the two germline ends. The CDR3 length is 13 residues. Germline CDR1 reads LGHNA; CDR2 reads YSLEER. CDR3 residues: CASSPFSGNTIYF. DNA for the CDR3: TGCGCCAGCAGCCCCTTTTCTGGAAACACCATATATTTT.

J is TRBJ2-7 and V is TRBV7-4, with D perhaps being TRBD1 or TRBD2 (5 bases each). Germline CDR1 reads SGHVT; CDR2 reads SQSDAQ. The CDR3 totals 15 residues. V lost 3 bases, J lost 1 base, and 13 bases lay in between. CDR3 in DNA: TGTGCCAGCAGCTTGTGGGGGATTGGATCCTACGAGCAGTACTTC. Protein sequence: CASSLWGIGSYEQYF. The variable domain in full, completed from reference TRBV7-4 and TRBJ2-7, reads GAGVSQSPRYKVAKRGRDVALRCDSISGHVTLYWYRQTLGQGSEVLTYSQSDAQRDKSGRPSGRFSAERPERSVSTLKIQRTEQGDSAVYLCASSLWGIGSYEQYFGPGTRLTVT.

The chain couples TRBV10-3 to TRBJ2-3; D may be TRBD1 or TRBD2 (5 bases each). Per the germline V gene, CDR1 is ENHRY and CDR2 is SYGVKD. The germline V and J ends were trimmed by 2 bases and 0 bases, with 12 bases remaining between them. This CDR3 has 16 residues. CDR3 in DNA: TGTGCCATCAGTGAGGAACCGGGACCGAGCACAGATACGCAGTATTTT. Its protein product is CAISEEPGPSTDTQYF.

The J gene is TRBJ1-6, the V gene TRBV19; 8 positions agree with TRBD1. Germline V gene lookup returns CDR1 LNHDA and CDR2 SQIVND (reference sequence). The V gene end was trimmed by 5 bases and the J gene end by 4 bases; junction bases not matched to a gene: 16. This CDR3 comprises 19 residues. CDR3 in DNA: TGTGCCAGTAGTTCCGGCCCGGACAGGGAGAATGGGTATAATTCACCCCTCCACTTT. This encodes CASSSGPDRENGYNSPLHF.

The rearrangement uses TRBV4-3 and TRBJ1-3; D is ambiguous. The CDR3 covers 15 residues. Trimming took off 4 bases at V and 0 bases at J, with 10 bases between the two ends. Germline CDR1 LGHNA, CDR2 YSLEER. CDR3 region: CASSPSTISGNTIYF. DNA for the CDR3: TGCGCCAGCAGCCCCTCGACCATCTCTGGAAACACCATATATTTT.

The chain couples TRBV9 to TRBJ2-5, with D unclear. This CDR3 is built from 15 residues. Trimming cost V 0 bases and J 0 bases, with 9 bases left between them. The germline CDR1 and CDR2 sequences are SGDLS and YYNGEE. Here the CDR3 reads CASSVGAVDQETQYF. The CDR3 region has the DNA TGTGCCAGCAGCGTAGGGGCGGTCGACCAAGAGACCCAGTACTTC. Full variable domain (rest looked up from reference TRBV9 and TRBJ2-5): DSGVTQTPKHLITATGQRVTLRCSPRSGDLSVYWYQQSLDQGLQFLIQYYNGEERAKGNILERFSAQQFPDLHSELNLSSLELGDSALYFCASSVGAVDQETQYFGPGTRLLVL.